The clone carrying this TCR beta chain was detected many times. Antigen: not known. Read coverage stops 3 residues before the CDR3 terminus; the germline J gene supplies the remainder. Data came from immunoSEQ multiplex PCR; TCRdb stores just in-frame clones and leaves some out. This sample has approximately 44,000 clones and no singletons, with about 3% in the ten largest. This record belongs to a study of T cell clonality in common variable immunodeficiency. Whole-study findings and limits: Compared with controls, CVID subjects had fewer shared TCRbeta clones.

V lost 2 bases, J lost 1 base, and 9 bases lay in between. The CDR3 spans 14 residues. Germline V gene sequence: CDR1 SGHRS, CDR2 YFSETQ. Sequencing used peripheral blood mononuclear cells. The chain is built from TRBV5-1 and TRBJ1-1; D might be TRBD1 (5 bases). The receptor was derived from a person between 18 and 70 years old in good health. This chain's CDR3 is CASSFLDRNTEAFF. The sequenced part of the CDR3 DNA is TGCGCCAGCAGCTTTCTCGACAGGAACACTGAA.